The rows below give T cell receptor beta chains drawn from one sample of a study of blood T cell repertoires in COVID-19. Sequencing used immunoSEQ multiplex PCR; TCRdb keeps in-frame clones, though not all of them. In the table there are under 95,000 clones, 70% to 75% of which are singletons. Source material: peripheral blood. These receptor sequences come from a man aged 50 to 59 with active or convalescent COVID-19. The CDR3 runs from the conserved cysteine through the conserved F or W. A D gene is named only where the DNA matches it firmly. The size field is filled for only some rows; it gives once, few, many or a size class.

>TRBD2|TRBJ2-3|-|TRBV3-1/TRBV3-2|21
TGTGCCAGCAGCCAAGATCCCCGGACTAGCGGGGGGGCGCTCGGGACAGATACGCAGTATTTT
CASSQDPRTSGGALGTDTQYF
>-|TRBJ2-5|-|TRBV6-5|12
TGTGCCAGCAAGGACAGCGGAGAGACCCAGTACTTC
CASKDSGETQYF
>TRBD1|TRBJ2-5|-|TRBV10-3|12
TGTGCCACCGGGACAGGGGAAGAGACCCAGTACTTC
CATGTGEETQYF
>-|TRBJ1-4|-|TRBV1|15
TGCACCAGCAGGGACTGTACCGCAACTAATGAAAAACTGTTTTTT
CTSRDCTATNEKLFF
>-|TRBJ1-2|-|TRBV7-9|15
TGTGCCAGCAGCTGGCGACTCGCTATTGGCTATGGCTACACCTTC
CASSWRLAIGYGYTF
>TRBD2|TRBJ2-5|-|TRBV5-6|15
TGTGCCAGTACACTAGCGGGCCCATCACGGGAGACCCAGTACTTC
CASTLAGPSRETQYF
>-|TRBJ1-5|-|TRBV5-6|15
TGTGCCAGCAGCCTACTAGAGGGGGACAATCAGCCCCAGCATTTT
CASSLLEGDNQPQHF
>-|TRBJ2-6|few|TRBV6-1|15
TGTGCCAGCAGTGACAGGTTCTCTGGGGCCAACGTCCTGACTTTC
CASSDRFSGANVLTF
>-|TRBJ1-5|-|TRBV7-2|16
TGTGCCAGCAGCTTATTGGGTAGGGGGGGCAGTCAGCCCCAGCATTTT
CASSLLGRGGSQPQHF
>-|TRBJ2-3|few|TRBV7-2|14
TGTGCCAGCAGTCCCGAGGGGGGGCCCGATACGCAGTATTTT
CASSPEGGPDTQYF
>-|TRBJ2-7|-|TRBV6-5|16
TGTGCCAGCAGTTACGGGACTCCGAAGCAGACCTACGAGCAGTACTTC
CASSYGTPKQTYEQYF
>-|TRBJ2-4|-|TRBV5-5|13
TGTGCCAGCAGCATTGGGGGGGCCGGCATTCAGTACTTC
CASSIGGAGIQYF
>TRBD2|TRBJ2-5|once|TRBV11-2|16
TGTGCCAGCAGCTTAGGTAGCGGGGGCCCGAGGGAGACCCAGTACTTC
CASSLGSGGPRETQYF
>-|TRBJ1-2|few|TRBV2|13
TGTGCCAGCAGCTATCGGGGGTCCTATGGCTACACCTTC
CASSYRGSYGYTF
>TRBD2|TRBJ2-3|-|TRBV19|14
TGTGCCACGAGGGGCGGGGGACGCACAGATACGCAGTATTTT
CATRGGGRTDTQYF
>-|TRBJ1-4|-|TRBV5-3|16
TGTGCCAGAAGCCGCCCGGGGGTACGCTCCAATGAAAAACTGTTTTTT
CARSRPGVRSNEKLFF
>-|TRBJ2-2|once|TRBV11-2|14
TGTGCCAGCAGCCAACCGAGGGACACCGGGGAGCTGTTTTTT
CASSQPRDTGELFF
>TRBD1|TRBJ1-2|-|TRBV3-1/TRBV3-2|15
TGTGCCAGCAGCCAACTACAGGGGGCGCTCGGTGGCTACACCTTC
CASSQLQGALGGYTF
>-|TRBJ1-6|-|TRBV5-1|15
TGCGCCAGCAGCTTGGACCAGGCCTCCAATTCACCCCTCCACTTT
CASSLDQASNSPLHF
>-|TRBJ2-7|-|TRBV3-1/TRBV3-2|13
TGTGCCAGCAGTTTTCTTCAGGGGGGCGAGCAGTACTTC
CASSFLQGGEQYF
>TRBD1|TRBJ1-1|-|TRBV19|15
TGTGCCAGTAGTGAGGGGACAGGGGGGCAAAAGCTCGCTTTCTTT
CASSEGTGGQKLAFF
>-|TRBJ2-5|-|TRBV9|16
TGTGCCAGCAGCCTCACCGGGACTGCTAATTCTGAGACCCAGTACTTC
CASSLTGTANSETQYF
>-|TRBJ1-1|-|TRBV28|13
TGTGCCAGCAGACGCTTAGGGGGAGCTGAAGCTTTCTTT
CASRRLGGAEAFF
>-|TRBJ2-3|-|TRBV9|15
TGTGCCAGCAGCGTGCGGGACTTATACACAGATACGCAGTATTTT
CASSVRDLYTDTQYF
>TRBD1|TRBJ1-2|-|TRBV30|12
TGTGCCTGGATGAAGGGGGCATGGGGCTACACCTTC
CAWMKGAWGYTF
>TRBD1|TRBJ2-1|once|TRBV28|14
TGTGCCAGCACCCGGACAGGTGATTACAATGAGCAGTTCTTC
CASTRTGDYNEQFF
>TRBD2|TRBJ2-1|-|TRBV6-2/TRBV6-3|15
TGTGCCAGCAGTGGGGTGGTAGCGGGTTTCAATGAGCAGTTCTTC
CASSGVVAGFNEQFF
>-|TRBJ2-1|-|TRBV6-1|15
TGTGCCAGCAGTGAAGATTGGCAGGGCGCGCGGGAGCAGTTCTTC
CASSEDWQGAREQFF
>TRBD1|TRBJ1-3|-|TRBV5-6|13
TGTGCCAGCAGTCTACAGGGGGGAAACACCATATATTTT
CASSLQGGNTIYF
>-|TRBJ1-6|-|TRBV6-1|14
TGTGCCAGCAGTGATATAGGGGGTGGTTCACCCCTCCACTTT
CASSDIGGGSPLHF
>TRBD1|TRBJ1-6|-|TRBV9|14
TGTGCCAGCAGCACGACAGGGGGTAATTCACCCCTCCACTTT
CASSTTGGNSPLHF
>-|TRBJ1-2|-|TRBV11-2|13
TGTGCCAGCAGCTTAACACCAACCAGGGGCTACACCTTC
CASSLTPTRGYTF
>-|TRBJ1-2|once|TRBV5-1|12
TGCGCCAGCAGCTCGGACATATGGAGCTACACCTTC
CASSSDIWSYTF
>-|TRBJ1-5|-|TRBV21-1|12
TGTGCCAGCAGGGGACTCCATCAGCCCCAGCATTTT
CASRGLHQPQHF
>TRBD1|TRBJ2-7|-|TRBV28|13
TGTGCCAGCAGTATTAGCTCTCCGACAGGGTGGGTGTTC
CASSISSPTGWVF
>-|TRBJ2-1|-|TRBV5-1|14
TGCGCCAGCAGCTTGGGGTGGGGGGATAATGAGCAGTTCTTC
CASSLGWGDNEQFF
>-|TRBJ2-3|-|TRBV7-3|14
TGTGCCAGCGGAGGCCCGGGTTTCACAGATACGCAGTATTTT
CASGGPGFTDTQYF
>TRBD1|TRBJ1-6|once|TRBV18|15
TGTGCCAGCTCGGGACAGTCTGTTGATTATTCACCCCTCCACTTT
CASSGQSVDYSPLHF
>TRBD2|TRBJ2-7|once|TRBV5-4|16
TGTGCCAGCAGCCCAGCCGGGACTAGAAGGTCCTACGAGCAGTACTTC
CASSPAGTRRSYEQYF
>-|TRBJ2-5|-|TRBV5-1|14
TGCGCCAGCAGGTCAGGGCAGACCCAAGAGACCCAGTACTTC
CASRSGQTQETQYF
>-|TRBJ2-3|-|TRBV4-1|14
TGCGCCAGCAGCCCCGGGACACACACAGATACGCAGTATTTT
CASSPGTHTDTQYF
>TRBD2|TRBJ2-2|-|TRBV10-3|15
TGTGCCATCAGTGCTAGCGGGGGGGCCACCGGGGAGCTGTTTTTT
CAISASGGATGELFF
>-|TRBJ1-1|once|TRBV5-1|14
TGCGCCAGCAGCCGACAGGACTTGAACACTGAAGCTTTCTTT
CASSRQDLNTEAFF